This T cell receptor beta chain was recorded in a study of blood T cell repertoires in COVID-19. Study-wide context: The cDNA or gDNA used as material had been derived from T cells, B-cell-depleted T cells, or PBMCs.

Sequenced by immunoSEQ multiplex PCR; TCRdb stores in-frame clones only, minus some. The table records roughly 250,000 clones, roughly nine tenths of them present only once. The CDR3 length is 13 residues. CDR1 SEHNR and CDR2 FQNEAQ come from the germline V gene (reference sequence). V shed 8 bases, J shed 6 bases, and the junction held 6 bases outside the gene matches. During active infection, Seattle patients enrolled and were then monitored through disease. The clonotype originates from a woman in her twenties or thirties with COVID-19, enrolled during active disease. The chain employs TRBV7-9 and TRBJ2-7; 11 nucleotides line up with TRBD1. Sequencing was carried out using peripheral blood. The CDR3, as DNA: TGTGCCAGCGCCGGGACAGGGGGGAGCGAGCAGTACTTC. It is translated as CASAGTGGSEQYF.